This TCR beta chain emerged from a study of T cell repertoires in aging, cancer and after chemotherapy. Across the whole study: Roughly 8.9 million TCR reads were in the whole dataset.

Germline assignment: CDR1 DFQATT and CDR2 SNEGSKA (reference sequence). CDR3 length: 13 residues. V shed 6 bases and J shed 0 bases, with 12 bases lying between them. The template was genomic DNA from peripheral blood, not RNA. There are a few counts of this clonotype. A mixed TRB-A/B primer pool amplified rearranged TRB by multiplex touch-down PCR. TCRdb reprocessed the multiplex PCR reads via MiXCR and lists one record per CDR3 protein. The table has roughly 1,500 distinct CDR3 sequences, approximately 30% seen once. The rearrangement links TRBV20-1 to TRBJ2-7; D is ambiguous. The sequence derives from a human donor with a solid tumor. Sequencing was carried out using blood. CDR3 bases: TGCAGTGCCAAGGGCAGGAACTCCTACGAGCAGTACTTC. Translating gives CSAKGRNSYEQYF.